This TCR beta chain stems from a study of cytomegalovirus exposure and HLA in healthy donors (dated by TCRdb to about 2017). In terms of the full investigation: An earlier analysis of some 500 of the donors reported 250 to 300 Gb of sequence data and 117 million unique TCR beta sequences from about 179 million T cells. Every repertoire in the discovery cohort had been generated on one and the same sequencing platform. Because of strong linkage in the cohort, roughly five DR-DQ haplotypes were treated as single units for association and clustering. The study aimed to test whether cataloging public T cell receptors could reveal signatures of past pathogen exposure. Typing coverage varied by locus: 629-630 donors for A, B, C, DRB1 and DQB1; about 520 for DQA1; over 600 for DPA1; approximately 450 for DPB1. Donor age, sex, ethnicity and CMV serostatus were compiled alongside the repertoire data. The genetic ancestry cluster associated with self-reported Caucasian donors included 65% to 90% of the 398 genotyped donors. To predict cytomegalovirus infection status, the study combined high-throughput TCR immunosequencing, statistical association of individual TCRs with disease status, and machine learning. Besides the first cohort of roughly 640 subjects, a separate validation cohort made up of 120 different subjects was used. A later genetic analysis used genome-wide SNP genotypes for about three fifths of the 666 donors, treating that subset as a discovery cohort. Among over 350 genotyped donors of the cohort, an average of around 240,000 unique TCR beta nucleotide sequences were sequenced per donor, around 20% of them non-productive. An early release covering more than 500 HLA-typed donors comprised approximately 300 gigabases of sequencing data and 65 million to 100 million unique TCR sequences. An earlier analysis of nearly 600 of the donors applied high-throughput TCR beta sequencing to assess whether each TCR beta V gene segment acted as functional or pseudogenic. Class I and class II HLA loci were covered by the typing at four-digit resolution. In the later analysis, no new phenotypic data were used to find candidate immune exposures; instead, reliance was placed on TCR beta sequences and their occurrence across donors. A later analysis re-examined previously published TCR beta repertoires from roughly 650 donors and added high-resolution HLA genotyping to investigate patterns of TCR occurrence. The T cell repertoires of 550 to 850 subjects were profiled by immunosequencing and related to cytomegalovirus serostatus. What the research found in general, with its limitations: Linkage disequilibrium might explain the correlated functional status among segregating V segments, but an unknown experimental factor could not be ruled out. Some IMGT-functional V segments, including TRBV6-2 and TRBV6-3, could not be distinguished by the 87-base-pair reads and were therefore excluded. Most TCR sequences were observed very rarely across donors, whereas some public TCRs were present in many individuals. In vitro tests confirmed that three of the cytomegalovirus-associated TCR beta chains recognize cytomegalovirus antigens. Specific HLA alleles were associated with about 17,000 TCR beta sequences at a false discovery rate of 0.05 in a later analysis. Cytomegalovirus status was reported to be diagnosed by the classifier with high specificity and sensitivity in both the original and validation cohorts. The study gave a list of about 170 TCR beta chains associated with cytomegalovirus. In a later analysis, TCR association rates were found to vary across HLA loci, with the most associated TCRs seen for DRB1 alleles and the fewest for HLA-C alleles. Because counts were too low, roughly 18 rarely observed V segments, including chromosome 9 orphons, were left out of the earlier analysis of 587 of the donors. Because HLA typing was unavailable for some donors at each locus, only the typed subset was used in association tests. A further reported finding was that TCR beta sequences accurately predicted the HLA-A and HLA-B alleles for most subjects in the first cohort. According to a later analysis, parvovirus B19, influenza, CMV and Epstein-Barr virus appeared linked to several top co-occurrence clusters. When HLA alleles, especially DR and DQ, strongly co-occurred, TCR associations were difficult to assign to individual alleles. The authors suggested that the approach could potentially be generalized to other disease states and immunological phenotypes. This cohort had only TCR beta chains sequenced, and the lack of alpha or paired-chain data limited which features could be detected. An association between a missense DCLRE1C variant and V-gene and J-gene trimming of TCR beta chains was found in a later genetic analysis and replicated in an independent cohort. A cluster of highly shared sequence variants was judged likely to be a technical artifact of the sequencing pipeline. Sequencing depth was assumed to be roughly uniform across donors in the presence/absence analyses, though that assumption may not hold. In a later analysis, most CMV-associated TCR beta chains were found to appear HLA-restricted, with HLA associations seemingly driven largely by CMV exposure. According to a later genetic analysis, donors in an Asian-associated ancestry cluster had fewer N-insertions in productive TCRs than the approximately 610-donor mean. Broadly in line with IMGT annotations, most TCR beta V segments showed up in productive rearrangements about 87% or about 30% of the time in an earlier analysis of 450 to 750 of the donors. In a later analysis, HLA-associated TCR beta chains were found to be more clonally expanded and to have lower generation probabilities than equally common non-associated chains. CMV serostatus was the only immune exposure information available for the cohort.

The CDR3, from cysteine to phenylalanine, totals 13 residues. Solely the CDR3 DNA is kept, with 39 bases framed from the first base. V and J are truncated by 11 bases and 1 base respectively, leaving an intervening sequence of 11 bases. The CDR1 and CDR2 encoded by the germline V gene are SGHNT and YENEEA. The method was the immunoSEQ multiplex PCR assay. A mixture of 60 forward primers for TCR Vbeta segments and 13 reverse primers for TCR Jbeta segments was used in the multiplex PCR. A multiplex PCR assay on genomic DNA amplified the CDR3 region of rearranged TCR beta genes. On the Illumina HiSeq System, the amplified TCR beta libraries were sequenced as 87-base-pair reads. Under the source paper's analysis protocol: A later analysis tallied 75 million to 85 million unique TCR beta chains across the 666 repertoires, and approximately 11 million of those chains were shared by two or more donors. Raw reads were error-corrected and collapsed into unique sequences with a nearest-neighbor algorithm that merged closely related sequences to remove PCR and sequencing errors. Alignment of CDR3 sequences to IMGT reference sequences was used to assign V, D and J gene segments. For a sequence to be retained, at least a six-nucleotide match to both a V gene segment and a J gene segment was required. Rearrangements were classified as productive when the CDR3 lacked stop codons and remained in frame with V and J, and all other rearrangements were classified as non-productive. CDR3 was defined by IMGT convention, running from the second conserved V-encoded cysteine to the conserved J-encoded phenylalanine. In an earlier analysis of just under 600 of the donors, sequences lacking an unambiguous match to a single V gene segment were excluded. In an earlier analysis of approximately 500 of the donors, a V segment was called functional when productive rearrangements were above 56.7%, and segregating when the standard deviation between donors exceeded 5%. A statistical classification framework was built to diagnose cytomegalovirus status from the catalog of TCR beta chain sequences. A later analysis assigned V and J genes by comparing TCR nucleotide sequences with IMGT/GENE-DB human TR gene sequences. Using the TCRdist pipeline, a later analysis assigned CDR3 sequences along with most-parsimonious VDJ recombination scenarios. In a later analysis, every TCR beta chain was defined by the combination of its CDR3 amino acid sequence and its V-gene family, and reads without a unique V-gene family were dropped. As a way to deal with suspected cross-contamination and a sequencing artifact, a later analysis dropped more than 500 nucleotide sequences that were highly shared and had low generation probability. For each public chain, a later analysis derived a clonal expansion index from normalized ranks of inferred template counts within each repertoire. In a later analysis, generation probabilities were computed with a VDJ recombination model fitted to out-of-frame rearrangements, and the resulting probabilities were checked against IGoR. Hypergeometric tests were used in a later analysis to score TCR-TCR, TCR-HLA and TCR-CMV co-occurrence, with a repertoire-size bias correction applied to the TCR pairs. A later analysis estimated false discovery rates by permuting HLA or CMV assignments 20 times. In a later analysis, co-occurring TCRs were grouped using DBSCAN, and TCRdist sequence similarity was added for clustering within HLA-allele-positive subsets. For co-occurrence clustering, repertoires with fewer than 30,000 or more than 120,000 public chains were excluded, along with roughly 5 repertoires with anomalous nucleotide sharing. This immuneACCESS table, as held by TCRdb, lists in-frame sequences with V and J called but not all clones. Of the missing ones, under half trace to an unresolved V gene in checked studies; the others have no known cause. The DNA gave D and trimming, while V, J and clone size come from that table. In all, the sample holds over 70,000 clones, and over 65% of those were seen once. Of the sample, around 3.2% falls within the top ten clones.

The cohort comprised under 700 healthy bone marrow donors. At the time of sampling, every cohort member was nominally healthy, though immune exposures that went unrecorded were likely present. The donor was CMV seropositive and was included in the group of approximately 300 seropositive cohort members. A peripheral blood sample was provided by each donor, and peripheral blood mononuclear cells were used for TCR beta sequencing. Genomic DNA was extracted from the blood cell samples with the Qiagen DNeasy Blood Extraction Kit. About this clone: The antigen it binds to is not known. Per-nucleotide qualities are absent, and no much larger clonotype sits a single base away.

The sequenced sample consisted of PBMCs. The sequence came from a man between 45 and 60 years old in good health and CMV-seropositive. Recombination linked TRBV11-3 to TRBJ2-2, with the D gene not clear enough to name. The nucleotide sequence reads as follows: TGTGCCGCTAGGAGAAGGAACACCGGGGAGCTGTTTTTT. This is translated as CAARRRNTGELFF.